What follows describes a single T cell receptor beta chain. The same CDR3 also results from other DNA sequences found in this sample. The sample is drawn from a study of blood T cell repertoires in COVID-19. Looking at the study overall: Samples of COVID-19 (acute and convalescent) were obtained from the United States, Italy and Spain. The cDNA or gDNA used as material had been derived from T cells, B-cell-depleted T cells, or PBMCs.

Authors' methods: Amplification with reference gene primers provided the estimates of nucleated cell counts. Using immunoSEQ multiplex PCR, the repertoire was profiled, and TCRdb retains in-frame clones only, with some absent. The DNA gave D and trimming, while V, J and clone size come from that table. In the table there are roughly 200,000 clones, 70% to 80% of which are singletons. The CDR3 loop spans 12 amino acids. CDR1 is LGHDT and CDR2 is YNNKEL in the germline V gene (reference sequence). V was trimmed by 3 bases and J by 5 bases, leaving 7 bases between them. This TCR was sampled from a woman aged 50 to 60 with active or convalescent COVID-19. This chain uses TRBV3-1 (or the pseudogene TRBV3-2) with TRBJ1-2; maybe TRBD1 (6 bases). Sequenced material: peripheral blood. The CDR3 sequence is CASSQQGYGYTF. CDR3 coding DNA: TGTGCCAGCAGCCAGCAGGGGTATGGCTACACCTTC.